The 7 T cell receptor beta chains reported below all come from one sample, sequenced in a study of Ad26.COV2.S vaccination and SARS-CoV-2 variants. Here immunoSEQ multiplex PCR was the method, and the copy in TCRdb shows in-frame clones only, minus some. The profile shows a few hundred thousand clones, around 92% of them singletons. Documented treatment: some 20 received Ad26.COV2.S at low or high dose, single or two shots; roughly five received placebo; per-sample allocation not given. Samples came from day 63 after the first vaccine or placebo injection. The sequenced sample was peripheral blood, obtained in a trial of Ad26.COV2.S vaccine versus placebo. These receptors originate from a person aged 18-60 years who received the Ad26.COV2.S COVID-19 vaccine or a placebo.

This chain joins TRBV28 and TRBJ1-4; no clear D gene. This CDR3 comprises 14 residues. Trimming removed 1 base from V and 4 bases from J, with 7 bases in between. Germline-derived CDR1 and CDR2 are MDHEN and SYDVKM. The CDR3 DNA is TGTGCCAGCAGTTTATCCGGGCGTAATGAAAAACTGTTTTTT. It translates to CASSLSGRNEKLFF.

Only one count was recorded for this clone. Within the sample, other DNA sequences also encode this same CDR3. This chain joins TRBV11-2 and TRBJ2-1; 11 nucleotides align to TRBD2. Germline-derived CDR1 and CDR2 are SGHAT and FQNNGV. The CDR3 loop spans 19 amino acids. Trimming at V came to 5 bases and at J to 6 bases, leaving 18 bases not matched to a gene. In DNA, the CDR3 is TGTGCCAGCAGCAAGACTAGCGGGACCCCGGGCATATTCTCCAATGAGCAGTTCTTC. The encoded protein is CASSKTSGTPGIFSNEQFF.

The chain carries TRBV19 and TRBJ1-1; perhaps TRBD1 as D (6 bases). The CDR3 sequence is 15 residues long. V dropped 7 bases and J dropped 4 bases, with 19 bases sitting between them. Germline CDR1 reads LNHDA; CDR2 reads SQIVND (reference sequence). For the CDR3, the DNA is TGTGCCAGTATAATTCAGGGGCTGGGGGGCACTGAAGCTTTCTTT. Its translation: CASIIQGLGGTEAFF. Full variable domain (outside the CDR3, taken from reference TRBV19 and TRBJ1-1): DGGITQSPKYLFRKEGQNVTLSCEQNLNHDAMYWYRQDPGQGLRLIYYSQIVNDFQKGDIAEGYSVSREKKESFPLTVTSAQKNPTAFYLCASIIQGLGGTEAFFGQGTRLTVV.

The V gene is TRBV18, the J gene TRBJ2-3, with D possibly TRBD2 on 5 matching bases. The CDR3 loop spans 13 amino acids. Germline CDR1 is KGHSH and CDR2 is LQKENI. V gave up 4 bases and J gave up 6 bases, with 11 bases separating them. CDR3 nucleotide sequence: TGTGCCAGCTCACGGCTAGCTTCGGATACGCAGTATTTT. Its protein product is CASSRLASDTQYF. Looking up the rest from reference TRBV18 and TRBJ2-3 gives the full variable domain: NAGVMQNPRHLVRRRGQEARLRCSPMKGHSHVYWYRQLPEEGLKFMVYLQKENIIDESGMPKERFSAEFPKEGPSILRIQQVVRGDSAAYFCASSRLASDTQYFGPGTRLTVL.

The chain is built from TRBV19 and TRBJ1-1; 10 nucleotides align to TRBD1. The trim removed 6 bases at V and 5 bases at J, leaving 12 bases unmatched. Germline values: CDR1 LNHDA, CDR2 SQIVND (reference sequence). The CDR3 has 16 residues. CDR3 in DNA: TGTGCCAGTAGCCCTCCCGGGACAGGGGTCAGAACTGAAGCTTTCTTT. Its translation: CASSPPGTGVRTEAFF.

The CDR3 DNA reads TGTGCCAGCAGCCAAGATGTGACTGGGGGGCGTGATGAAAAACTGTTTTTT. Amino acids: CASSQDVTGGRDEKLFF. The rearrangement joins TRBV14 to TRBJ1-4; D possibly corresponds to TRBD1 (6 bases). This CDR3 contains 17 residues. V was trimmed by 0 bases and J by 6 bases, leaving 17 bases between them. The germline gives CDR1 SGHDN, CDR2 FVKESK.

This clone has only one observation. The J gene is TRBJ2-5, the V gene TRBV6-5; perhaps TRBD1 as D (6 bases). Trimming pared 7 bases from V and 4 bases from J, leaving 16 bases between. There are 14 residues in the CDR3. Germline loops: CDR1 MNHEY, CDR2 SVGAGI. The CDR3 is CASTRAGDIETQYF. The DNA of the CDR3 is TGTGCCAGCACGCGGGCAGGGGACATAGAGACCCAGTACTTC.